This T cell receptor (beta chain) was retrieved from a study of T cell responses to AZD1222 COVID-19 vaccine. Study-wide points: Baseline seropositivity occurred in only a handful of AZD1222 recipients.

Worth noting for this clone: The antigen remains unidentified.

This table comes from immunoSEQ multiplex PCR, and its TCRdb copy is limited to in-frame clones, with some not included. The table records about 150,000 clones, approximately 93% of them present only once. Trimming cost V 0 bases and J 2 bases, with 7 bases left between them. The CDR3 runs 14 residues. Germline-derived CDR1 and CDR2 are ENHRY and SYGVKD. V and J are TRBV10-3 and TRBJ2-5; no reliable D call. The origin of this receptor is an adult in good health. This specimen consisted of peripheral blood, obtained on day 0 of AZD1222 vaccination. The CDR3: CAISESATQETQYF. DNA of the CDR3: TGTGCCATCAGTGAGTCGGCTACTCAAGAGACCCAGTACTTC.